This T cell receptor (beta chain) was profiled in a study of blood T cell repertoires in COVID-19. In the study overall: From the United States, Italy and Spain came samples of acute and convalescent COVID-19.

Per the study methods: Estimates of nucleated cell counts were drawn from the amplification of reference gene primers. Using immunoSEQ multiplex PCR, the repertoire was profiled, and TCRdb retains in-frame clones only, with some absent. Clone size and V and J calls were adopted from that table, with D and trimming inferred from the DNA. The sample lists about 670,000 clones, over 80% seen once, with roughly 0.25% in the top ten. This clone was seen only once. V lost 6 bases to trimming and J lost 3 bases; unmatched junction nucleotides: 16. Germline values: CDR1 LNHDA, CDR2 SQIVND (reference sequence). The CDR3 consists of 17 residues.

The chain couples TRBV19 to TRBJ1-2, with 7 bases identical to TRBD1. This sequence was found in a woman aged 18-29 years with acute or convalescent COVID-19. Sequences were obtained from peripheral blood. The CDR3 here is CASSLTGTVLNHYGYTF. The DNA for the CDR3 is TGTGCCAGTAGCTTAACCGGGACAGTACTTAACCACTATGGCTACACCTTC.